The 22 T cell receptor beta chains listed next were all sequenced from one sample in a study of Graves' ophthalmopathy and Graves' hyperthyroidism. The TCR beta CDR3 regions underwent amplification from RNA transcripts. Second-round multiplex PCR followed a first-round RT-PCR using HTBI primers. One entry per CDR3 protein results from TCRdb running MiXCR on the multiplex PCR reads. The table shows a few hundred thousand distinct CDR3 sequences, with around a fifth occurring only once. The sequenced sample consisted of peripheral blood. These receptors all come from a woman aged 18-29 years with stable Graves' hyperthyroidism.

This clonotype was observed many times. The chain is built from TRBV12-3 or TRBV12-4 and TRBJ2-5, with no clear D. The CDR3 has 14 amino acids. Trimming took off 2 bases at V and 5 bases at J, with 12 bases between the two ends. The CDR3 reads CASSLLVGRETQYF. In nucleotides, the CDR3 is TGTGCCAGCAGTTTATTGGTGGGAAGGGAGACCCAGTACTTC.

A word on this clonotype: At one boundary the junction diverges from the germline segment, which might be a read error. This chain connects TRBV20-1 to TRBJ2-1, with D unclear. The CDR3 sequence is 15 residues long. Germline assignment: CDR1 DFQATT and CDR2 SNEGSKA (reference sequence). The CDR3 DNA sequence: TGCAGTGCTAGAAACTTCGCGACGACCTACAATGAGAAGTTCTTC. Translation gives CSARNFATTYNEKFF.

The chain is built from TRBV5-1 and TRBJ1-1; D might be TRBD1 (6 bases). The CDR3 covers 16 residues. V lost 1 base and J lost 0, with 13 bases in between. CDR1 and CDR2 (germline): SGHRS, YFSETQ. The CDR3 reads CASSLSPGQMNTEAFF. The CDR3 DNA reads TGCGCCAGCAGCTTGAGCCCCGGACAGATGAACACTGAAGCTTTCTTT.

This clonotype was counted many times. As DNA, the CDR3 is TGTGCCAGCAGTGCATGGTATACTGGAAACACCATATATTTT. This sequence encodes CASSAWYTGNTIYF. The chain employs TRBV2 and TRBJ1-3; D gene uncertain. Trimming removed 4 bases from V and 2 bases from J, with 9 bases in between. CDR1 is SNHLY and CDR2 is FYNNEI in the germline V gene. The CDR3 is made up of 14 amino acids.

This clonotype was counted many times. The chain joins TRBV6-2 or TRBV6-3 to TRBJ2-2; tentative D call: TRBD2 (7 bases). CDR1 is MNHEY and CDR2 is SVGEGT in the germline V gene. The CDR3 extends over 15 amino acids. V lost 2 bases, J lost 4 bases, and 11 bases lay in between. The CDR3 protein is CASSYRGGATGELFF. CDR3 DNA sequence: TGTGCCAGCAGTTACAGGGGGGGAGCCACCGGGGAGCTGTTTTTT.

This clonotype has a count of ten or more. V is TRBV6-2 or TRBV6-3 and J is TRBJ1-2, with a tentative D call TRBD1 (5 bases). This CDR3 contains 15 residues. The V end was cut by 0 bases, the J end by 2 bases, with 10 bases between. CDR1 and CDR2 (germline): MNHEY, SVGEGT. This CDR3 is CASSYSTARNYGYTF. CDR3 nucleotides: TGTGCCAGCAGTTACTCGACAGCGCGGAACTATGGCTACACCTTC.

The sample holds many counts of this clonotype. The chain couples TRBV15 to TRBJ1-1; D is unresolved. V dropped 1 base and J dropped 0 bases, with 6 bases sitting between them. CDR1 is LNHNV, CDR2 YYDKDF, per germline (reference sequence). The CDR3 totals 14 residues. The CDR3 nucleotides are TGTGCCACCAGCAGAGTGCGTTTGAACACTGAAGCTTTCTTT. Its translation: CATSRVRLNTEAFF. The variable domain in full, completed from reference TRBV15 and TRBJ1-1, reads DAMVIQNPRYQVTQFGKPVTLSCSQTLNHNVMYWYQQKSSQAPKLLFHYYDKDFNNEADTPDNFQSRRPNTSFCFLDIRSPGLGDTAMYLCATSRVRLNTEAFFGQGTRLTVV.

This clonotype was seen only a few times. This chain uses TRBV3-1 with TRBJ2-7, with 8 bases that match TRBD1. V lost 0 bases, J lost 0 bases, and 13 bases stayed unmatched. Germline V CDR1 and CDR2: LGHDT, YNNKEL (reference sequence). This CDR3 region has 19 residues. CDR3 loop: CASSQDGRGTGKSSYEQYF. The CDR3, as DNA: TGTGCCAGCAGCCAAGATGGAAGGGGGACAGGCAAGAGCTCCTACGAGCAGTACTTC.

This clonotype was picked up many times. The chain has TRBV6-1 and TRBJ2-7; weak D call: TRBD2 (6 bases). This CDR3 spans 14 amino acids. CDR1 is MNHNS, CDR2 SASEGT, per germline. V lost 6 bases to trimming and J lost 4 bases, with 16 bases between them. In DNA form, the CDR3 reads TGTGCCAGCAGGCCTACCGGGACTGGTTACGAGCAGTACTTC. Encoded protein: CASRPTGTGYEQYF.

As for this clonotype: One junction end does not reproduce the germline sequence, and a read error may be involved. CDR3 sequence: CASSLGLRPAGELLF. The CDR3 nucleotides are TGTGCCAGCAGCCTTGGGCTACGCCCCGCCGGGGAGCTGTTGTTT. V is TRBV7-2 and J is TRBJ2-2, with D maybe TRBD2 (5 bases). The CDR3 is 15 amino acids. Germline loops: CDR1 SGHTA, CDR2 FQGNSA. The variable domain in full, with the rest retrieved from reference TRBV7-2 and TRBJ2-2, is GAGVSQSPSNKVTEKGKDVELRCDPISGHTALYWYRQSLGQGLEFLIYFQGNSAPDKSGLPSDRFSAERTGGSVSTLTIQRTQQEDSAVYLCASSLGLRPAGELLFGEGSRLTVL.

This clonotype was seen many times. The chain has TRBV20-1 and TRBJ2-7; 7 nucleotides agree with TRBD2. The CDR3 sequence is 15 residues long. Germline V gene sequence: CDR1 DFQATT, CDR2 SNEGSKA (reference sequence). Trimming cost V 0 bases and J 3 bases; bases outside gene matches: 8. The CDR3 DNA is TGCAGTGCTAGAGATGCGGCGGGAGTTGTCTACGAGCAGTACTTC. Its translation is CSARDAAGVVYEQYF.

This clonotype came up many times. The chain employs TRBV2 and TRBJ2-7, with a tentative D call TRBD1 (5 bases). V gave up 0 bases and J gave up 4 bases, with 7 bases separating them. The CDR3 sequence is 13 residues long. The germline V gene encodes CDR1 SNHLY and CDR2 FYNNEI. CDR3: CASSEARVYEQYF. The CDR3 coding sequence is TGTGCCAGCAGTGAAGCCAGGGTATACGAGCAGTACTTC. Full variable domain (outside the CDR3, taken from reference TRBV2 and TRBJ2-7): EPEVTQTPSHQVTQMGQEVILRCVPISNHLYFYWYRQILGQKVEFLVSFYNNEISEKSEIFDDQFSVERPDGSNFTLKIRSTKLEDSAMYFCASSEARVYEQYFGPGTRLTVT.

This clonotype was detected ten times or more. This chain joins TRBV28 and TRBJ1-1; D may be TRBD1 (6 bases). The ends were cut back, 3 bases at V and 3 bases at J, with 8 bases in the middle. CDR1 and CDR2 from the germline V gene are MDHEN and SYDVKM. There are 13 residues in the CDR3. CDR3 sequence (DNA): TGTGCCAGCAGTTTCCACAGGGACACTGAAGCTTTCTTT. This encodes CASSFHRDTEAFF.

This clonotype appeared many times. The chain has TRBV10-3 and TRBJ2-7, with TRBD2 identical over 10 bases. The germline V gene has CDR1 ENHRY and CDR2 SYGVKD. This CDR3 has 14 amino acids. The J segment lost 5 bases and the V segment lost 4 bases, leaving 5 bases of the junction unmatched. The CDR3 loop is CAISGEREGNEQYF. The DNA for the CDR3 is TGTGCCATCAGTGGGGAGCGGGAGGGCAACGAGCAGTACTTC.

Concerning this clonotype itself: Relative to the germline gene, one junction end is altered; a read error may explain this. This chain connects TRBV10-2 to TRBJ2-5; TRBD2 matches 13 bases. CDR1 is WSHSY, CDR2 SAAADI, per germline. The CDR3 has 14 amino acids. CDR3 nucleotides: TGCGCCAGCAGCGGGACTAGCGGGAAAAAGACCCAGGACTTC. It specifies CASSGTSGKKTQDF.

This clonotype was recorded a few times. The chain is built from TRBV12-3 or TRBV12-4 and TRBJ2-5; D gene ambiguous. V lost 6 bases and J 7 bases, leaving 21 bases between the germline ends. The CDR3 runs to 15 residues. The CDR3 reads CASSLDPPTLGTQYF. The CDR3 nucleotides are TGTGCCAGCAGCTTGGACCCTCCAACGTTAGGGACCCAGTACTTC.

In the case of this clonotype: A much larger clone differs from this one at a single base, so this may be a read error. The V gene is TRBV7-3, the J gene TRBJ2-2; 9 nucleotides agree with TRBD2. CDR3 length: 16 amino acids. Germline loops: CDR1 SGHTA, CDR2 FQGTGA. DNA for the CDR3: TGTGCCAGCAGCTTAGGACCTAGCGGGAACACCGGGGAGCTGTGTTTT. This encodes CASSLGPSGNTGELCF.

In its sample, this clonotype was seen many times. In nucleotides, the CDR3 is TGCGCCAGCAGCACAGGACTAGCGGACATCCAAGAGACCCAGTACTTC. Translation gives CASSTGLADIQETQYF. The chain employs TRBV5-1 and TRBJ2-5, with TRBD2 matching over 10 bases. The trim removed 4 bases at V and 1 base at J, leaving 7 bases unmatched. The V gene's germline CDR1 is SGHRS and CDR2 YFSETQ. The CDR3 totals 16 residues.

The chain uses TRBV6-2 or TRBV6-3 and TRBJ1-1; no clear D gene. The V gene lost 2 bases and the J gene lost 1 base, with 8 bases spanning the gap. The CDR3 extends over 14 amino acids. Germline CDR1 reads MNHEY; CDR2 reads SVGEGT. CDR3 protein: CASSYGRENTEAFF. For the CDR3, the DNA is TGTGCCAGCAGTTACGGGCGGGAGAACACTGAAGCTTTCTTT.

This clonotype showed up many times. The V gene is TRBV5-1, the J gene TRBJ1-1; tentatively, D is TRBD1 (5 bases). V lost 4 bases, J lost 1 base, and 14 bases lay in between. Germline V gene sequence: CDR1 SGHRS, CDR2 YFSETQ. The CDR3 is 15 amino acids. The CDR3 loop reads CASSRTGTANTEAFF. The CDR3, as DNA: TGCGCCAGCAGCCGGACCGGGACCGCGAACACTGAAGCTTTCTTT.

The sample holds many counts of this clonotype. A junction boundary mismatches the germline segment, possibly from a read error. This chain links TRBV6-1 with TRBJ2-4; tentatively, D is TRBD1 or TRBD2 (5 bases each). This CDR3 is 19 amino acids long. Germline loops: CDR1 MNHNS, CDR2 SASEGT. CDR3 bases: TGTGCCAGCAGTGAAGCTTTAATTTGGGACGTTTTAGCCAAAAACATTAAGTACTTC. Translated, it gives CASSEALIWDVLAKNIKYF.

This clonotype occurred many times. This chain links TRBV29-1 with TRBJ1-5, with 7 bases lining up with TRBD1. Trimming at V came to 6 bases and at J to 0 bases, leaving 5 bases not matched to a gene. This CDR3 has 14 amino acids. CDR1 SQVTM and CDR2 ANQGSEA come from the germline V gene. The CDR3 reads CSVWTGHSNQPQHF. The CDR3 region has the DNA TGCAGCGTATGGACAGGACATAGCAATCAGCCCCAGCATTTT.